The rows below give T cell receptor beta chains drawn from one sample of a study of CD8 T cells in Susac syndrome. TCRdb re-derived calls from the immunoSEQ multiplex PCR reads in MiXCR, one entry per CDR3 protein. Of about 49,000 distinct CDR3 sequences listed, 80% to 95% were seen once; the top ten hold more than 0.45%. Specimen: CD8+ T cells from PBMCs. Source of these receptors: a human donor in good health. CDR3s include the opening cysteine and the closing phenylalanine or tryptophan. The D gene is left open where the match is weak. Part of the rows lack a size; the others show once, few, many or a class for expanded clones.

d_call	v_call	clone_size	j_call	cdr3_aa	cdr3_nt
NA	TRBV28	NA	TRBJ2-7	CASSSRRGSSYEQYF	TGTGCCAGCAGTTCTCGACGGGGAAGCTCCTACGAGCAGTACTTC
NA	TRBV2	NA	TRBJ2-5	CASTSHGQLLETQYF	TGTGCCAGCACCTCACATGGACAGCTCCTAGAGACCCAGTACTTC
NA	TRBV20-1	NA	TRBJ2-5	CSARDLGTQETQYF	TGCAGTGCTAGAGATCTAGGGACCCAAGAGACCCAGTACTTC
NA	TRBV7-9	NA	TRBJ2-7	CASSPDYPSYEQYF	TGTGCCAGCAGCCCAGACTACCCATCCTACGAGCAGTACTTC
TRBD2	TRBV20-1	NA	TRBJ2-7	CSARELAGEAYEQYF	TGCAGTGCTAGAGAACTAGCGGGAGAGGCCTACGAGCAGTACTTC
NA	TRBV7-6	NA	TRBJ2-2	CASSTNSGGNTGELFF	TGTGCCAGCAGCACGAACTCCGGGGGGAACACCGGGGAGCTGTTTTTT
TRBD1	TRBV18	NA	TRBJ2-3	CASSGRQFGTGGAEDTQYF	TGTGCCAGCTCAGGACGCCAATTCGGGACAGGGGGCGCTGAAGATACGCAGTATTTT
NA	TRBV29-1	NA	TRBJ2-7	CSVEEGSDSYEQYF	TGCAGCGTTGAGGAAGGTAGCGACTCCTACGAGCAGTACTTC
TRBD2	TRBV29-1	NA	TRBJ2-7	CSAGGGGSYEQYF	TGCAGCGCGGGAGGGGGGGGCTCCTACGAGCAGTACTTC
TRBD1	TRBV25-1	NA	TRBJ2-3	CASSAPWTGGRWGATDTQYF	TGTGCCAGCAGTGCCCCCTGGACAGGGGGAAGATGGGGAGCCACAGATACGCAGTATTTT
NA	TRBV5-6	few	TRBJ1-5	CASSLGGDQPQHF	TGTGCCAGCAGCTTGGGCGGGGATCAGCCCCAGCATTTT
NA	TRBV7-9	NA	TRBJ2-7	CASSLGQGNEQYF	TGTGCCAGCAGCTTAGGTCAGGGGAACGAGCAGTACTTC
TRBD1	TRBV2	NA	TRBJ1-1	CASSWNRGGTEAFF	TGTGCCAGCAGTTGGAACAGGGGAGGCACTGAAGCTTTCTTT
NA	TRBV27	NA	TRBJ2-1	CASQEFVISEQFF	TGTGCCAGCCAGGAGTTTGTGATAAGCGAGCAGTTCTTC
NA	TRBV28	NA	TRBJ2-4	CASSFEGQTGVAKNIQYF	TGTGCCAGCAGTTTTGAAGGGCAAACCGGGGTAGCCAAAAACATTCAGTACTTC
NA	TRBV9	NA	TRBJ2-7	CASSVGAPYEQYF	TGTGCCAGCAGCGTAGGCGCCCCCTACGAGCAGTACTTC
TRBD2	TRBV11-2	NA	TRBJ2-3	CASSLGSSGSLLVRDTQYF	TGTGCCAGCAGCTTAGGTAGTAGCGGGAGCCTCCTTGTCAGAGATACGCAGTATTTT
NA	TRBV2	NA	TRBJ1-5	CASSEGGPGQPQHF	TGTGCCAGCAGTGAAGGGGGGCCTGGCCAGCCCCAGCATTTT
NA	TRBV3-1	NA	TRBJ2-5	CASREKPGSGRETQYF	TGTGCCAGCAGGGAAAAGCCAGGATCAGGGCGAGAGACCCAGTACTTC
NA	TRBV3-1	NA	TRBJ2-5	CASSQGQGVTSGWQETQYF	TGTGCCAGCAGCCAAGGACAGGGGGTTACTAGCGGGTGGCAAGAGACCCAGTACTTC